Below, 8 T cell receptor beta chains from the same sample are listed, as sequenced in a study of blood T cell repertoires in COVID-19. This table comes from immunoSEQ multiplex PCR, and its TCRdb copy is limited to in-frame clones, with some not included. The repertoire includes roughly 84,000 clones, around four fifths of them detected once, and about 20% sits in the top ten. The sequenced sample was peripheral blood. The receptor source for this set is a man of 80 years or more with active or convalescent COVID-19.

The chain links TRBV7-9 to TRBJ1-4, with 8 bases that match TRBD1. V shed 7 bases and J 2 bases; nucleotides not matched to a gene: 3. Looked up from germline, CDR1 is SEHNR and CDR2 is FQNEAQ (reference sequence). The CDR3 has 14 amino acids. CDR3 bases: TGTGCCAGCATAACAGGGGGTACTAATGAAAAACTGTTTTTT. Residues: CASITGGTNEKLFF.

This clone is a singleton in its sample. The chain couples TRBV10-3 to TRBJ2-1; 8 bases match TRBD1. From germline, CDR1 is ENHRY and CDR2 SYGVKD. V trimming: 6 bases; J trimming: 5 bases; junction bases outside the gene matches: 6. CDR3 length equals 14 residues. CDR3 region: CAIRPGGRNNEQFF. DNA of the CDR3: TGTGCCATCAGACCAGGGGGCCGGAACAATGAGCAGTTCTTC.

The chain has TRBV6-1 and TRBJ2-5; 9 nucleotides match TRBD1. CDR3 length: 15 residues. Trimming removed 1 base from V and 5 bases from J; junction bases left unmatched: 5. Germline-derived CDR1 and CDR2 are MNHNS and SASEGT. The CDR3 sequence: CASSEGTGAGETQYF. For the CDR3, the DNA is TGTGCCAGCAGTGAAGGGACAGGGGCCGGGGAGACCCAGTACTTC.

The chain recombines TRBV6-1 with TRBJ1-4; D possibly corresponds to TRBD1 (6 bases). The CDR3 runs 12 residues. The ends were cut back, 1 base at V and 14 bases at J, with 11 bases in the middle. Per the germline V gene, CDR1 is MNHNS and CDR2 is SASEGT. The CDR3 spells CASSEVTGGLFF. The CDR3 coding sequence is TGTGCCAGCAGTGAAGTGACAGGAGGTCTGTTTTTT.

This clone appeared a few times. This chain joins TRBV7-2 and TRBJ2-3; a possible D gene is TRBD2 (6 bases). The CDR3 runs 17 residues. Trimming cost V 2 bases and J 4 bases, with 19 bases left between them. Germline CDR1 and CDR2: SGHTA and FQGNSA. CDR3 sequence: CASSLRGGMGSADTQYF. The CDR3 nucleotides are TGTGCCAGCAGCTTAAGGGGCGGGATGGGGTCCGCAGATACGCAGTATTTT.

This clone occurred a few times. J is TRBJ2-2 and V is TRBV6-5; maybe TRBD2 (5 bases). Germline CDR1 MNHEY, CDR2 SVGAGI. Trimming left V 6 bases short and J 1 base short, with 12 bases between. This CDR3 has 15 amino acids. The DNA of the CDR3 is TGTGCCAGCAGCCTACTCGGAGGGAACACCGGGGAGCTGTTTTTT. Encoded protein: CASSLLGGNTGELFF.

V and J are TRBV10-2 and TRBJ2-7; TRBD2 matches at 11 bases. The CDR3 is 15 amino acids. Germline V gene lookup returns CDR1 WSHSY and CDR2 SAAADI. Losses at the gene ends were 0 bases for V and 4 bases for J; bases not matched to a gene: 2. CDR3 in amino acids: CASSESSGGAYEQYV. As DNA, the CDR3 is TGCGCCAGCAGTGAGTCTAGCGGGGGGGCTTACGAGCAGTACGTC.

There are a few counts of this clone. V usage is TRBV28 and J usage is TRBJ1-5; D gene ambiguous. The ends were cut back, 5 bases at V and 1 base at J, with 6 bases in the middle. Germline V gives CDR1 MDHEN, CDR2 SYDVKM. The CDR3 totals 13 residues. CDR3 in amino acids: CASSPPSNQPQHF. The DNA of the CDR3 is TGTGCCAGCAGTCCCCCGAGCAATCAGCCCCAGCATTTT.